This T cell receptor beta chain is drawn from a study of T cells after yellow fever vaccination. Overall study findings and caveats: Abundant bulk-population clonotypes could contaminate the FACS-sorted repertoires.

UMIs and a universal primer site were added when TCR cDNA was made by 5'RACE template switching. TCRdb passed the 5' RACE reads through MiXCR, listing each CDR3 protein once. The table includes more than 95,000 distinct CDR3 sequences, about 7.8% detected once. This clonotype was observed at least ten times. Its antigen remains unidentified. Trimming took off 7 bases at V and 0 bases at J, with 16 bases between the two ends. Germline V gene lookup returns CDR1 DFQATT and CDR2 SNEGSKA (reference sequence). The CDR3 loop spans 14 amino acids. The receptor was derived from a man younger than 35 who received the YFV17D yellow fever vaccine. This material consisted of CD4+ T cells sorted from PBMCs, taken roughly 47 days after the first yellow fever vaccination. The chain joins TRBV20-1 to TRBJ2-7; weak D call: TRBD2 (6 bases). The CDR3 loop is CSGRLASNSYEQYF. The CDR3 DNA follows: TGCAGTGGCAGGCTAGCGAGTAACTCCTACGAGCAGTACTTC.